The entry that follows covers one T cell receptor beta chain sequence. Its antigen is not yet known. It has no much larger one-base neighbor in the sample; base qualities were not kept. This sample was taken from a study of blood T cells in healthy people across ages (dated by TCRdb to the mid-2010s). Some background on the complete study: In model experiments, template switching captured roughly one uniquely barcoded TCR beta cDNA molecule for every two T cells. Using the same blood draw, the study looked at two additional independent replicas of 1 million unique cDNA reads for two donors, one aged 18 to 30 and the other aged 80 or older. To avoid experimental bias, donors of different ages were randomly spread across the sequencing lanes. Age-related changes in TCR beta repertoire diversity were measured in the study by deep sequencing normalized with unique cDNA molecular identifiers. The donors were split into four age groups: young (average about 15 years), middle-aged (roughly 40), aged (more than 60) and long-lived (roughly 88).

Library prep was done by 5' RACE. The listed sequencing device is Illumina HiSeq 2500. A second PCR of roughly 7 to 11 cycles was performed with a sample-barcoded 5' primer and a J-beta primer mix. A template-switch 5' adaptor carrying 12 random nucleotides introduced a unique molecular identifier onto each TCR beta cDNA molecule. Each sample yielded at least 2.5 million CDR3-containing paired-end reads. The Mint cDNA synthesis kit, primed by a TRBC-specific oligonucleotide, was used to synthesize first-strand cDNA from all RNA. Following uracil-DNA glycosylase treatment, all cDNA underwent a first 18-cycle PCR with the universal primers M1SS and BC2_uni_R. In the authors' own workflow: Each sample was normalized by randomly selecting 1 million high-quality reads, each carrying a distinct molecular identifier. Reads sharing molecular identifiers were discarded rather than binned into consensus sequences. MiTCR, with a Q25 quality threshold and the strictest error-elimination algorithm, was used for CDR3 identification, clonotype clustering and error correction. Lower-bound total TCR beta diversity was estimated with a nonparametric unseen species model using Euler transformation. Clones were called with MiXCR by TCRdb after fastp trimmed the public reads at Q25, and only in-frame beta chains were retained. Each record represents a unique CDR3 protein, reported with the most common genes and DNA among its rows. TCRdb's processing, not the authors', yielded these V and J calls. For this sample the table gives roughly 680,000 distinct CDR3 sequences, of which around 49% were detected only once. The ten biggest clones cover around 32% of the sample.

Systemically healthy Caucasian individuals from Russia, 35 to 40 in total and aged roughly 6 to 100 years, were included as donors. Each donor gave about 11 milliliters of peripheral blood, drawn into EDTA-treated Vacutainer tubes. Ficoll-Paque density-gradient centrifugation was used to isolate PBMCs, with at least 7 million per sample. Trizol reagent was used to extract total RNA from the PBMCs, yielding at least 5.5 micrograms per sample. Naive CD45RAhigh/CD27high T cell percentages were measured by flow cytometry on a PBMC aliquot from every donor. CDR1 is given as SGHRS and CDR2 as YFSETQ, both from the germline V gene. The CDR3 goes from the cysteine to the phenylalanine over 14 residues. Only the CDR3 DNA is retained, 42 bases long and in frame from the first base. Relative to germline, V is 4 bases shorter and J is 1 base shorter, with 11 bases between their ends. Overall results and qualifications from the work: Observed TCR beta diversity per million T cells fell roughly linearly with age, and a significant reduction was already apparent by age around 39. Observed TCR beta diversity correlated strongly with the percentage of naive T cells measured by flow cytometry. Because donor CMV infection status was unknown, age-related changes in expanded clonotypes were potentially confounded. Total diversity estimates from one million sequenced T cells were considered lower bounds and underestimates. Bulk unsorted PBMC profiling prevented conclusive comparison of naive and antigen-experienced compartments. Compared with the aged group, the long-lived group had more naive CD4+ T cells, fewer expanded clones and increased TCR diversity, a pattern suggesting age selection.

The chain was built from TRBV5-1 and TRBJ1-1; the best D guess is TRBD1, with 6 bases matching. The sequenced sample consisted of blood. The clonotype was recovered from a woman in her fifties or sixties in good health. The DNA sequence is TGCGCCAGCAGCATAGGACAGACGAACACTGAAGCTTTCTTT. It specifies CASSIGQTNTEAFF.